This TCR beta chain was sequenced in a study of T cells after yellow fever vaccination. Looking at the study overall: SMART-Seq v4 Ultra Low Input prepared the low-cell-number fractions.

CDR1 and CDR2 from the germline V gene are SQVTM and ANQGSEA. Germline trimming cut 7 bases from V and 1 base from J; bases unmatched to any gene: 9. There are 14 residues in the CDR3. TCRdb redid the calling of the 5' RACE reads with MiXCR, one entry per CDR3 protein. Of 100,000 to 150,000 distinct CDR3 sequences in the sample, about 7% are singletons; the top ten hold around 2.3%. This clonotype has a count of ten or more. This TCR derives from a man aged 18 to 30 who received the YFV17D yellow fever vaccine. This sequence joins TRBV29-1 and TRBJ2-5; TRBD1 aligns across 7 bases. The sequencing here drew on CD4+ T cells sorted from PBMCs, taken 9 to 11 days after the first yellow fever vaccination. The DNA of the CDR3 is TGCAGCGGGATTTTATGGACAGGCCAAGAGACCCAGTACTTC. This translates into CSGILWTGQETQYF.